Sequencing of this T cell receptor beta chain was carried out in a study of beta chain features in type 1 diabetes. Study conclusions and caveats: Type 1 diabetes patients had VDJ junctions that carried fewer insertions and more deletions. A potential PCR bias toward shorter templates would be equal in patient and control samples. Researchers cautioned that cDNA sequencing could over-represent cells with high TCR expression.

The CDR3 is made up of 13 amino acids. Between the trimmed V and J ends, which lost 5 bases and 13 bases, there was a span of 17 bases. Germline V lookup: CDR1 SGHTA, CDR2 FQGNSA. Expressed TCRB transcripts were sequenced because the entire RNA isolate underwent reverse transcription. An average of roughly 4 million reads was obtained for naive, central memory and regulatory T cell samples. Generated by immunoSEQ multiplex PCR, the TCRdb table keeps only in-frame clones and is missing some. The data contain about 900,000 clones, 15% to 20% of them singletons. As for this clone: Its target is not known.

Sequenced material: naive CD4+ T cells from blood. This clonotype was obtained from a woman aged 18-35 years in good health. The V call is TRBV7-2, the J call TRBJ1-4, with D possibly matching TRBD1 (5 bases). The CDR3 sequence is CASSTSGGGGLFF. The CDR3, as DNA: TGTGCCAGCAGCACGAGCGGCGGGGGTGGACTGTTTTTT.